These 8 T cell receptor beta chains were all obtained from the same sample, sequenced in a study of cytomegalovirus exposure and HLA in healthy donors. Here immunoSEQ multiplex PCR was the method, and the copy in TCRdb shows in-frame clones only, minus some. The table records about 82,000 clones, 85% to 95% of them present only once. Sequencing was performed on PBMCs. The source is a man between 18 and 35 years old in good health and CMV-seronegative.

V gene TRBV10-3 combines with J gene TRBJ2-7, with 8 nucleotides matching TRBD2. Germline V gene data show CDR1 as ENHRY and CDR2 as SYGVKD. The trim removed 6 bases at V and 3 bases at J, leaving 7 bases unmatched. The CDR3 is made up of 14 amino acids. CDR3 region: CAIRSSGGIYEQYF. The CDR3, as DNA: TGTGCCATCAGGTCGTCGGGGGGGATCTACGAGCAGTACTTC.

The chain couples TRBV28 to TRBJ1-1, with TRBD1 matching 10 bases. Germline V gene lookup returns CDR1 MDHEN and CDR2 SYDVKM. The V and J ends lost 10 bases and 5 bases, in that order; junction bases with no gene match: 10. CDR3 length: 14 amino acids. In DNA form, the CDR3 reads TGTGCCATACACACACCGGGACAGGGGACTGAAGCTTTCTTT. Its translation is CAIHTPGQGTEAFF.

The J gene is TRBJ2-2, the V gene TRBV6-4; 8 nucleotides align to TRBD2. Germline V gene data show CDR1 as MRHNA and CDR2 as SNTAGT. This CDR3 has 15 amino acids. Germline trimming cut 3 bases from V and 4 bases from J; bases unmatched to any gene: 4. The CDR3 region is CASSETGGGTGELFF. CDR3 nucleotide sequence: TGTGCCAGCAGTGAGACCGGGGGGGGCACCGGGGAGCTGTTTTTT.

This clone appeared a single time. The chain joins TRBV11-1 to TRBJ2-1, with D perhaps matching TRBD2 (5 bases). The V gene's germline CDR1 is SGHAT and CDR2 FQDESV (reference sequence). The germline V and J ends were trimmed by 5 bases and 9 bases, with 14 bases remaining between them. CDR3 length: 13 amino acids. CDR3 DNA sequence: TGTGCCAGCAGCCCACAGATGGGGAGTGAGCAGTTCTTC. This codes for CASSPQMGSEQFF.

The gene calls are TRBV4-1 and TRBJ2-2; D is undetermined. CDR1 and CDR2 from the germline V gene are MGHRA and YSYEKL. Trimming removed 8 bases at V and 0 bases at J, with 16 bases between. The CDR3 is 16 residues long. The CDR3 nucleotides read TGCGCCAGCCTGCCAGGCCCAATTACGAACACCGGGGAGCTGTTTTTT. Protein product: CASLPGPITNTGELFF.

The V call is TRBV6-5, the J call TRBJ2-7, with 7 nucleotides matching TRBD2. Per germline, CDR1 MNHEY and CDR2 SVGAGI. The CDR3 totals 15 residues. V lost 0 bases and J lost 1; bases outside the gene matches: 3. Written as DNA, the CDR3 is TGTGCCAGCAGTTACTCAGCGGGAAGGTCCTACGAGCAGTACTTC. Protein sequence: CASSYSAGRSYEQYF.

The CDR3 is CAWRSGPAGGNYGYTF. For the CDR3, the DNA is TGTGCCTGGAGATCTGGTCCTGCCGGGGGTAACTATGGCTACACCTTC. V gene TRBV30 combines with J gene TRBJ1-2, with D tentatively TRBD1 (5 bases). Germline lookup yields CDR1 GTSNPN and CDR2 SVGIG (reference sequence). Trimming cost V 3 bases and J 1 base, with 18 bases left between them. The CDR3 spans 16 residues.

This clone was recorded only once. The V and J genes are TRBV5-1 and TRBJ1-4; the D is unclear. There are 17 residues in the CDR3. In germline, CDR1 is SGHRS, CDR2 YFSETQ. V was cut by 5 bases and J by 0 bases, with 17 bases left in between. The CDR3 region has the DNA TGCGCCAGCAGGGTCTCAGTGGGCACCGCAACTAATGAAAAACTGTTTTTT. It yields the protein CASRVSVGTATNEKLFF.